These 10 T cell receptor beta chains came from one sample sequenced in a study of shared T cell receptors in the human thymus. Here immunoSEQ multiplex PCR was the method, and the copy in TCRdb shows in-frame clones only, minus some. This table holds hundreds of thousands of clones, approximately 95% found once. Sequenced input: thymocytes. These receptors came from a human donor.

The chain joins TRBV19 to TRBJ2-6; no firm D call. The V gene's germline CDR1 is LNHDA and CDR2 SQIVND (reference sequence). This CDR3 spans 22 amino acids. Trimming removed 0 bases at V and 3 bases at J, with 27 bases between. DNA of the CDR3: TGTGCCAGTAGTATAGAAGTATGGGATCTCACCCAGCAGGTTGGTGGGGCCAACGTCCTGACTTTC. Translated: CASSIEVWDLTQQVGGANVLTF.

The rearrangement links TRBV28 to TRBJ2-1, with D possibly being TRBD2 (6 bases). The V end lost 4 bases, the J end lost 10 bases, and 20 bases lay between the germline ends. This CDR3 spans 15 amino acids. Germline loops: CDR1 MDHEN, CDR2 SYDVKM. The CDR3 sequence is CASSSANHHGGEQFF. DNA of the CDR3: TGTGCCAGCAGTTCCGCGAACCACCATGGGGGGGAGCAGTTCTTC.

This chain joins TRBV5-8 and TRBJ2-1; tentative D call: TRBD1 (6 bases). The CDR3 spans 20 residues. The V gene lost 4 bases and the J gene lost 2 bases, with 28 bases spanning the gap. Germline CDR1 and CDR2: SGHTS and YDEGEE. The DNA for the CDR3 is TGTGCCAGCAGCGGACCACAGGGTAGTTATCCCCCCGGGACCTACAATGAGCAGTTCTTC. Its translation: CASSGPQGSYPPGTYNEQFF.

Written as DNA, the CDR3 is TGTGCCAGCAGTGAGGACAGGGGTGAGACCCAGTACTTC. It is translated as CASSEDRGETQYF. The rearrangement links TRBV5-5 to TRBJ2-5; 9 nucleotides match TRBD1. V was pared by 5 bases and J by 5 bases, with 4 bases of the junction left unmatched. Germline values: CDR1 SGHKS, CDR2 YYEKEE (reference sequence). CDR3 length: 13 residues. Variable domain in full (rest from reference TRBV5-5 and TRBJ2-5): DAGVTQSPTHLIKTRGQQVTLRCSPISGHKSVSWYQQVLGQGPQFIFQYYEKEERGRGNFPDRFSARQFPNYSSELNVNALLLGDSALYLCASSEDRGETQYFGPGTRLLVL.

The DNA of the CDR3 is TGTGCCAGCATGTTAGCGGGAGAGGGTGGAGAGACCCAGTACTTC. Translated: CASMLAGEGGETQYF. This chain uses TRBV28 with TRBJ2-5, with 9 bases identical to TRBD2. CDR3 size: 15 residues. The V segment lost 7 bases and the J segment 4 bases; nucleotides outside the gene matches: 10. Germline V gives CDR1 MDHEN, CDR2 SYDVKM. The whole variable domain, filled in from reference TRBV28 and TRBJ2-5, reads DVKVTQSSRYLVKRTGEKVFLECVQDMDHENMFWYRQDPGLGLRLIYFSYDVKMKEKGDIPEGYSVSREKKERFSLILESASTNQTSMYLCASMLAGEGGETQYFGPGTRLLVL.

The CDR3 nucleotides are TGTGCCAGCACAAAAAGGGAGGGGAAGACCTACGAGCAGTACTTC. This translates into CASTKREGKTYEQYF. The chain joins TRBV6-1 to TRBJ2-7; 7 positions agree with TRBD2. The CDR3 is 15 amino acids. With 7 bases clipped from V and 2 bases from J, the junction kept 11 bases outside the gene matches. CDR1 is MNHNS and CDR2 is SASEGT in the germline V gene.

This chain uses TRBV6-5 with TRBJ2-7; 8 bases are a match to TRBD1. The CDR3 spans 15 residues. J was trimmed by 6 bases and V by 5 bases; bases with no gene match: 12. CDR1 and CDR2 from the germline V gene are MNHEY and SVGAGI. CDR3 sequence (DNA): TGTGCCAGCAGTCTAAGCCGGGACAGGTATTCCGAGCAGTACTTC. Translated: CASSLSRDRYSEQYF.

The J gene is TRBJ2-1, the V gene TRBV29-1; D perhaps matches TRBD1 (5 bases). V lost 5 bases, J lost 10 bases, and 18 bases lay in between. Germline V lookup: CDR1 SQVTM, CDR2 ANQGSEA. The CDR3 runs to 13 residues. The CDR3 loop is CSVLKARGGEQFF. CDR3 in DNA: TGCAGCGTTCTCAAGGCTAGGGGCGGCGAGCAGTTCTTC.

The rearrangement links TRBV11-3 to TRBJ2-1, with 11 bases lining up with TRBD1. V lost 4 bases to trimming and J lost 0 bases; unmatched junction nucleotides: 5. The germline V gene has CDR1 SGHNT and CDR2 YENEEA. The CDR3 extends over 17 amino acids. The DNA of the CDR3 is TGTGCCAGCAGCTGGACAGGGGGCGAGAGCTCCTACAATGAGCAGTTCTTC. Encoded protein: CASSWTGGESSYNEQFF. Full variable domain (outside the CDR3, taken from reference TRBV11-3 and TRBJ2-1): EAGVVQSPRYKIIEKKQPVAFWCNPISGHNTLYWYLQNLGQGPELLIRYENEEAVDDSQLPKDRFSAERLKGVDSTLKIQPAELGDSAVYLCASSWTGGESSYNEQFFGPGTRLTVL.

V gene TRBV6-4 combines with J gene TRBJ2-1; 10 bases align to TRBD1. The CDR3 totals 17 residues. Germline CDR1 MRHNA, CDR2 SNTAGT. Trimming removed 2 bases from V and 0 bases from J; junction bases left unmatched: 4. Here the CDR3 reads CASSDGTGETSYNEQFF. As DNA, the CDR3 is TGTGCCAGCAGTGACGGGACAGGGGAAACCTCCTACAATGAGCAGTTCTTC.